Many counts were recorded for the clone carrying this T cell receptor beta chain. As yet, its antigen is unknown. These data belong to a study of Graves' ophthalmopathy and Graves' hyperthyroidism. Looking at the study overall: Peripheral blood was gathered at the point of initial diagnosis, before any treatment started.

New diagnoses, under 2 months' duration, and ages 18 to 65 characterized the hyperthyroidism patients. TCR beta CDR3 regions were amplified from RNA transcripts. First-round RT-PCR used HTBI primers; second-round multiplex PCR followed. TCRdb independently ran MiXCR on the multiplex PCR reads; one entry per CDR3 protein. The sample has roughly 610,000 distinct CDR3 sequences; approximately 21% are singletons. General observations from the study: Researchers report that a 13-signature model separated ophthalmopathy from stable hyperthyroidism, posting 87.88% sensitivity and roughly 81% specificity. Clonotypes were expanded in thyroid at above 0.001 frequency, and most also appeared in blood.

This receptor was identified in a woman aged 18-35 years with stable Graves' hyperthyroidism. Some clones in this sample may be carry-over from other donors' samples. The sequenced sample was peripheral blood.

In nucleotides, the CDR3 is TGTGCCAGCAGTCCCCCCGGACATTTGAACACTGAAGCTTTCTTT. Its protein product is CASSPPGHLNTEAFF. The chain recombines TRBV27 with TRBJ1-1; maybe TRBD1 (5 bases). The CDR3 loop spans 15 amino acids. CDR1 is MNHEY and CDR2 is SMNVEV in the germline V gene (reference sequence). V lost 5 bases to trimming and J lost 0 bases, with 13 bases between them.